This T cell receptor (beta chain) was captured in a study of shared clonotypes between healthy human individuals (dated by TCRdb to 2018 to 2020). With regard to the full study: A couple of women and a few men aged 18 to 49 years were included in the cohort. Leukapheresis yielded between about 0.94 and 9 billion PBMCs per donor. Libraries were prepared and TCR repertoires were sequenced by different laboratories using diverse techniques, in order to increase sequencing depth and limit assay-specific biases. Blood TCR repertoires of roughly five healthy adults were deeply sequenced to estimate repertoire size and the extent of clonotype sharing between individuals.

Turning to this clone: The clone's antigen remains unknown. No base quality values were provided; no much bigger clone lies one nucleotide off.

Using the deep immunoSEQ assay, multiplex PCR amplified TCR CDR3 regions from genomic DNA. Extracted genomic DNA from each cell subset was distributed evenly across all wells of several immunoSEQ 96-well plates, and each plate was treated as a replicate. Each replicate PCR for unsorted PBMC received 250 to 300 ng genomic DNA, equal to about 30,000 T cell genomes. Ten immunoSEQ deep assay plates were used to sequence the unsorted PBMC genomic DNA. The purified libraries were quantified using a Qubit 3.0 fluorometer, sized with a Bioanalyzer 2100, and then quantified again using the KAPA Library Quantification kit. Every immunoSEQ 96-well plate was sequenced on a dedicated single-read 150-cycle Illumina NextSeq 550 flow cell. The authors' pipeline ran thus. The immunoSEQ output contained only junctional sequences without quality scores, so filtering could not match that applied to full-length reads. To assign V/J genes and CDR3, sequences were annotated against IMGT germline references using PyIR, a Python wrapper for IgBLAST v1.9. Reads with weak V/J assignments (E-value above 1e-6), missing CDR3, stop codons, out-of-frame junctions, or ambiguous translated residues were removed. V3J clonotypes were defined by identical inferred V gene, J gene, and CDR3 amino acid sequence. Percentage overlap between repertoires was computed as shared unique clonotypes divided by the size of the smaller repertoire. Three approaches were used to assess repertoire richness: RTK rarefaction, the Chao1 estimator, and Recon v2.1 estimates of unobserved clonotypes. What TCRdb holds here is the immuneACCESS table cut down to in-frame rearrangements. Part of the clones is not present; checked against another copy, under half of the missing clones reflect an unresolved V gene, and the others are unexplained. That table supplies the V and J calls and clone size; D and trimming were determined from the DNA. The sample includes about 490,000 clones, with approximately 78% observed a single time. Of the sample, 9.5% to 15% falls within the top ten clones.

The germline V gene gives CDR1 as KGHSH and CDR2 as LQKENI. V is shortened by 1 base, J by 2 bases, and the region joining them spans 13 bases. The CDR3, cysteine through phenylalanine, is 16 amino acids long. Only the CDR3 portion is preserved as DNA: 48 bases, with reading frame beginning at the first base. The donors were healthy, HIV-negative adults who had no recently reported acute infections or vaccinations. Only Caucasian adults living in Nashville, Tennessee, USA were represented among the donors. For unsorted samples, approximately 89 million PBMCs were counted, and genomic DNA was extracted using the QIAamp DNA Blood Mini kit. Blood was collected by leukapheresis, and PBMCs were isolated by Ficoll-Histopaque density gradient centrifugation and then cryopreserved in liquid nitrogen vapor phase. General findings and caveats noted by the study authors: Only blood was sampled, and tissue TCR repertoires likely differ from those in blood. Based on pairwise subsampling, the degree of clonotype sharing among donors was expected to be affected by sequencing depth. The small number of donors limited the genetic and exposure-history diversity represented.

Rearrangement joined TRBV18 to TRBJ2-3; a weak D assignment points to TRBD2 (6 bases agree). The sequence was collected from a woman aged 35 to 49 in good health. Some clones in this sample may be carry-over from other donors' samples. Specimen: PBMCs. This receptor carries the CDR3 CASSPRSSDFTDTQYF. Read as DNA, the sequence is TGTGCCAGCTCACCACGGTCTAGCGACTTCACAGATACGCAGTATTTT.